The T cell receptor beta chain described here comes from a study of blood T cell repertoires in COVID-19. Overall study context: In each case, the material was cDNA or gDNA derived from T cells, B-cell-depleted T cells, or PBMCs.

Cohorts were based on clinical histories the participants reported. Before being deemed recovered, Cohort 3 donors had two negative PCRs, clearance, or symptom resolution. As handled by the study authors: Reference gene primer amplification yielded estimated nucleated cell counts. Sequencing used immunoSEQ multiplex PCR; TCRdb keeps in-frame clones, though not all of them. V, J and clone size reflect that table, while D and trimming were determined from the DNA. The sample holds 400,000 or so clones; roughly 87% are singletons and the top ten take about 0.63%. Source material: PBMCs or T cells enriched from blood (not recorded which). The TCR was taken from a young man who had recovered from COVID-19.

The CDR3 DNA follows: TGCGCCAGCAGTGGGACGACAGTTTCCGAGCAGTACTTC. Protein sequence: CASSGTTVSEQYF. The V call is TRBV10-2, the J call TRBJ2-7, with D perhaps matching TRBD1 (5 bases). The CDR3 length is 13 residues. V lost 4 bases to trimming and J lost 6 bases, with 13 bases between them. Germline-derived CDR1 and CDR2 are WSHSY and SAAADI.